This TCR beta chain stems from a study of CD8+ T cells in alopecia areata. RNA extraction and reverse transcription yielded cDNA as sequencing template. The method was immunoSEQ multiplex PCR; TCRdb's version includes in-frame clones alone and lacks a portion of them. The data hold 80,000 to 100,000 clones, with about 40% observed a single time. Treatment described: oral pan-JAK inhibitor, 5-10 mg twice daily. Sorting separated CD4+ and CD8+ T cells out of PBMCs. Per the germline V gene, CDR1 is SEHNR and CDR2 is FQNEAQ (reference sequence). Trimming stripped 5 bases from V and 1 base from J, with 3 bases between. This CDR3 is built from 12 residues.

This specimen consisted of CD8+ T cells sorted from blood, obtained at week 24, from a patient treated with tofacitinib. The gene calls are TRBV7-9 and TRBJ1-5; D unclear. The receptor comes from a human donor with alopecia areata. Here the CDR3 reads CASSLSNQPQHF. CDR3 coding DNA: TGTGCCAGCAGCCTAAGCAATCAGCCCCAGCATTTT.